Sequencing of this T cell receptor beta chain was carried out in a study of human T cells and chemical hapten exposure. The study's findings and limits: Expanded TCRs formed significantly more large CDR3 similarity clusters than controls. Positive correlation was observed between PT1 expanded TCR counts and patch test score. Because all patients had alopecia, their immune responses might differ from healthy ones.

This CDR3 contains 13 residues. Germline CDR1 reads SEHNR; CDR2 reads FQNEAQ (reference sequence). V lost 4 bases, J lost 5 bases, and 3 bases stayed unmatched. Stated time point: patch test 3, about 24 weeks after DPC sensitization. Treatment in this sample: therapeutic diphenylcyclopropenone sensitization with weekly scalp DPC. Blood draws came first, before each patch test. In TCRdb, the RACE reads were re-called with MiXCR into one record per CDR3 protein. The top ten clones hold less than 2.5% of a sample with 50,000 to 75,000 distinct CDR3 sequences, roughly 9.6% of them seen once. Remarks on this clonotype: Its specificity is not known.

Source: whole blood, taken in connection with sensitization to the hapten diphenylcyclopropenone (DPC). The V gene is TRBV7-9, the J gene TRBJ2-7; TRBD1 matches 9 bases. The clonotype originates from a woman aged 25 to 39 with alopecia areata. Some clones in this sample may be carry-over from other donors' samples. This chain's CDR3 is CASSSRTGDEQYF. CDR3 coding DNA: TGTGCCAGCAGCTCCCGGACAGGGGACGAGCAGTACTTC.